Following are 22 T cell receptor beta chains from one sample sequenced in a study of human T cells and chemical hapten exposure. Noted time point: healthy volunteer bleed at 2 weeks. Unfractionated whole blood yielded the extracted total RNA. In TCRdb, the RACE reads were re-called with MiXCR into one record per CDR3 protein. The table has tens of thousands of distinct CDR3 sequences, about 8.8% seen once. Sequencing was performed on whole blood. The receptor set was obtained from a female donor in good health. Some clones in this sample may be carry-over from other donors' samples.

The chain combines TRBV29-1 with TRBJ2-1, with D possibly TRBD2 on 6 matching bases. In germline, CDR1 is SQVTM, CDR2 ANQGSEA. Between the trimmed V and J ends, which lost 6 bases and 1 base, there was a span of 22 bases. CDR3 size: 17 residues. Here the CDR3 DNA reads TGCAGCGTATTTATAGTCCCCGGGACTGGATCCTACAATGAGCAGTTCTTC. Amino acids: CSVFIVPGTGSYNEQFF.

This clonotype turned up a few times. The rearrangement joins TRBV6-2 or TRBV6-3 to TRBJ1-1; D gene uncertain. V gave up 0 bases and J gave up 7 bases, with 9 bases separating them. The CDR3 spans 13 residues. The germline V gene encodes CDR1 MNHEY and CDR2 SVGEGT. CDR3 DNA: TGTGCCAGCAGTTACTCGGACGGCATTGAAGCTTTCTTT. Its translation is CASSYSDGIEAFF.

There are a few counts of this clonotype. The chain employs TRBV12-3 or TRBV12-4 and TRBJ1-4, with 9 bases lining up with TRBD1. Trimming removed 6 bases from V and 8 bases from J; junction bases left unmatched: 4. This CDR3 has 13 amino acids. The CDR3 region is CASSWGQGEKLFF. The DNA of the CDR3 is TGTGCCAGCAGCTGGGGACAGGGCGAAAAACTGTTTTTT.

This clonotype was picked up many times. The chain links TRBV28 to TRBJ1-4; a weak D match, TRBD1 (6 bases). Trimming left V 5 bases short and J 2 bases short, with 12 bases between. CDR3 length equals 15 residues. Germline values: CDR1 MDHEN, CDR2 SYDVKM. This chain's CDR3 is CASSEQGLTNEKLFF. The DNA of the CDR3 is TGTGCCAGCAGTGAACAGGGCCTCACTAATGAAAAACTGTTTTTT.

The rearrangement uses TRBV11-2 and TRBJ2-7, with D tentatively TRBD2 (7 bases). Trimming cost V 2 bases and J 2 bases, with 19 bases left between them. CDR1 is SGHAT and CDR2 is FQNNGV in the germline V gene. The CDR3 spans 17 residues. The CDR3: CASSLFRGGTATYEQYF. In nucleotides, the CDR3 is TGTGCCAGCAGCTTATTTAGGGGGGGGACGGCCACCTACGAGCAGTACTTC.

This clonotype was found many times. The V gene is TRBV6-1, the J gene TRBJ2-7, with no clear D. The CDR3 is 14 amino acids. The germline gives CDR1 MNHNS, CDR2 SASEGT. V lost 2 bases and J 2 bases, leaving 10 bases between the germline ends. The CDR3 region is CASSESGDAYEQYF. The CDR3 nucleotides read TGTGCCAGCAGTGAAAGTGGGGATGCCTACGAGCAGTACTTC.

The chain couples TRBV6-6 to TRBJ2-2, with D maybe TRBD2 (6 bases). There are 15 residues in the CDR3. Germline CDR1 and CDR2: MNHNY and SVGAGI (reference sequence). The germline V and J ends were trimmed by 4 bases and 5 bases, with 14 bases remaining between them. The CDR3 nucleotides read TGTGCCAGCAGTTTCGGGAGTCTTGGGACCGGGGAGCTGTTTTTT. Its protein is CASSFGSLGTGELFF.

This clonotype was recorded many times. The chain's CDR3 is CASSLSQGLLYEQYF. The CDR3 nucleotides are TGCGCCAGCAGCTTGTCCCAGGGGCTCCTCTACGAGCAGTACTTC. V and J are TRBV5-1 and TRBJ2-7; possibly TRBD1 for D (6 bases). Trimming removed 1 base at V and 3 bases at J, with 14 bases between. The CDR3 is 15 amino acids. Looked up from germline, CDR1 is SGHRS and CDR2 is YFSETQ.

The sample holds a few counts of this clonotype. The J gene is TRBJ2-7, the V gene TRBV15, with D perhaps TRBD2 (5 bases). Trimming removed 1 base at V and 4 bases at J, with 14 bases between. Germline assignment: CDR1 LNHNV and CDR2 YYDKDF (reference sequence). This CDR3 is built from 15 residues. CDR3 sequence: CATSRGGERGYEQYF. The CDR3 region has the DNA TGTGCCACCAGCAGAGGTGGGGAGAGAGGTTACGAGCAGTACTTC. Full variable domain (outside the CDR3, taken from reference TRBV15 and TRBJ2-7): DAMVIQNPRYQVTQFGKPVTLSCSQTLNHNVMYWYQQKSSQAPKLLFHYYDKDFNNEADTPDNFQSRRPNTSFCFLDIRSPGLGDTAMYLCATSRGGERGYEQYFGPGTRLTVT.

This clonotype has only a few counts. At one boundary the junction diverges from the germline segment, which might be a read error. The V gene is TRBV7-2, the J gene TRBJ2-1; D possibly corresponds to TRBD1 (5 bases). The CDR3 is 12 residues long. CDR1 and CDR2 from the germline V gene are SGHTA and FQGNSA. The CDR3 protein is CASSFRQGSPDF. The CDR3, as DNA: TGTGCCAGCAGCTTCCGCCAGGGCTCCCCCGACTTC.

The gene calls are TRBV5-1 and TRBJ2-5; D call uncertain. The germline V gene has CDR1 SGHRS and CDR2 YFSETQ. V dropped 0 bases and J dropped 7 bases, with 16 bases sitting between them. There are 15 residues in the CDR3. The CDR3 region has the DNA TGCGCCAGCAGCTTGGTTGCAGGCGACCCGTCGACCCAGTACTTC. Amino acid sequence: CASSLVAGDPSTQYF.

CDR3 in amino acids: CATSRDLGQANYEQYF. In nucleotides, the CDR3 is TGTGCCACCAGCAGAGATCTAGGACAGGCAAACTACGAGCAGTACTTC. This sequence joins TRBV15 and TRBJ2-7, with 7 bases identical to TRBD1. Per germline, CDR1 LNHNV and CDR2 YYDKDF (reference sequence). The V and J ends lost 0 bases and 3 bases, in that order; junction bases with no gene match: 8. CDR3 length: 16 residues.

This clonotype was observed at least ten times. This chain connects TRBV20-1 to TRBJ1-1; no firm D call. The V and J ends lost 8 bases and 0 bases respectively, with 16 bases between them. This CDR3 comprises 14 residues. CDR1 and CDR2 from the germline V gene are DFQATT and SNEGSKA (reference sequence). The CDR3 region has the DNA TGCAGTTCTCCCGACGGAGCCATGAACACTGAAGCTTTCTTT. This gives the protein CSSPDGAMNTEAFF.

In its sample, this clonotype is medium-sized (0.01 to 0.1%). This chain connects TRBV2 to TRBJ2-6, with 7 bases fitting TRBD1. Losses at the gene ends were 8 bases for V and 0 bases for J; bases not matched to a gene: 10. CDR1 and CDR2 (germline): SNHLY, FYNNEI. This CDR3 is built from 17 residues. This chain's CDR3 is CASGQTGTSSGANVLTF. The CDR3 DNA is TGTGCCAGCGGACAGACAGGGACCTCCTCTGGGGCCAACGTCCTGACTTTC.

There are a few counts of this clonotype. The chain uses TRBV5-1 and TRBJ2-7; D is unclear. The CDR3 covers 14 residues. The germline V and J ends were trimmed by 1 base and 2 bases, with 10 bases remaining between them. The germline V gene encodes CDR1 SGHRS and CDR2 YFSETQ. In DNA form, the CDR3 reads TGCGCCAGCAGCTTGACCGGCCTTGCCTACGAGCAGTACTTC. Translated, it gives CASSLTGLAYEQYF.

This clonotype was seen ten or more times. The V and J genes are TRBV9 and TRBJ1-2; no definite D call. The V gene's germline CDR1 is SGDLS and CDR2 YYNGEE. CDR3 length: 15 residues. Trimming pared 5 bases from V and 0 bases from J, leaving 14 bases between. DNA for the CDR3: TGTGCCAGCAGTGCGGGTTTCGGGGCTAACTATGGCTACACCTTC. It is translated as CASSAGFGANYGYTF.

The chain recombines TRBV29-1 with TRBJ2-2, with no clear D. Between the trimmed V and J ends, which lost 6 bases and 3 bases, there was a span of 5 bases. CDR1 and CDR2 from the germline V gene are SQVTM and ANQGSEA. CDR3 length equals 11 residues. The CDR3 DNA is TGCAGCGTAAAGGACACCGGGGAGCTGTTTTTT. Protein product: CSVKDTGELFF.

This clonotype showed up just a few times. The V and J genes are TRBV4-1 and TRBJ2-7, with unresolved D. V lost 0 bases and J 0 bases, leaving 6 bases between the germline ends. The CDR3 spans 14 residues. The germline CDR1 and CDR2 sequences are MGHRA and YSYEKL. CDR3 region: CASSQEGSSYEQYF. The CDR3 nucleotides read TGCGCCAGCAGCCAAGAGGGCAGCTCCTACGAGCAGTACTTC.

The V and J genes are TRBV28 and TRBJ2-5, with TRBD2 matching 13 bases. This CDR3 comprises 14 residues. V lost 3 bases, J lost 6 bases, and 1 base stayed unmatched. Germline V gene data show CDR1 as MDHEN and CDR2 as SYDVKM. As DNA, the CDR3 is TGTGCCAGCAGTTTGACTAGCGGGAGGAAGACCCAGTACTTC. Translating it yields CASSLTSGRKTQYF.

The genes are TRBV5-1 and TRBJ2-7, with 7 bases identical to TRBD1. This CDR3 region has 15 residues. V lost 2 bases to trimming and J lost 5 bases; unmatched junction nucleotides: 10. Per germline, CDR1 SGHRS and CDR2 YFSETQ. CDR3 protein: CASSLRTGCIHEQYF. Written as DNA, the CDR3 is TGCGCCAGCAGCTTACGGACAGGCTGCATCCACGAGCAGTACTTC. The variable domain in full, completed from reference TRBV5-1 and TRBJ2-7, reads KAGVTQTPRYLIKTRGQQVTLSCSPISGHRSVSWYQQTPGQGLQFLFEYFSETQRNKGNFPGRFSGRQFSNSRSEMNVSTLELGDSALYLCASSLRTGCIHEQYFGPGTRLTVT.

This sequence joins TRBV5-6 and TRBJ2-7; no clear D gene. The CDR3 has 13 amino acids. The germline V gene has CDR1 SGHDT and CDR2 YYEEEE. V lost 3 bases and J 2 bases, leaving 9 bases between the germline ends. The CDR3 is CASSSFTTYEQYF. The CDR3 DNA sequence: TGTGCCAGCAGCTCATTTACAACCTACGAGCAGTACTTC. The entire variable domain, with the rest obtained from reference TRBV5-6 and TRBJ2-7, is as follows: DAGVTQSPTHLIKTRGQQVTLRCSPKSGHDTVSWYQQALGQGPQFIFQYYEEEERQRGNFPDRFSGHQFPNYSSELNVNALLLGDSALYLCASSSFTTYEQYFGPGTRLTVT.

Here the CDR3 DNA reads TGTGCCAGCAGCCTGGGACTAGCAGCTAGCACAGATACGCAGTATTTT. Protein sequence: CASSLGLAASTDTQYF. V gene TRBV7-3 combines with J gene TRBJ2-3, with 9 bases lining up with TRBD2. Trimming cost V 5 bases and J 0 bases; bases outside gene matches: 6. Germline lookup yields CDR1 SGHTA and CDR2 FQGTGA. The CDR3 contains 16 residues. The full variable domain, in which reference TRBV7-3 and TRBJ2-3 provide the parts outside the CDR3, is GAGVSQTPSNKVTEKGKYVELRCDPISGHTALYWYRQSLGQGPEFLIYFQGTGAADDSGLPNDRFFAVRPEGSVSTLKIQRTERGDSAVYLCASSLGLAASTDTQYFGPGTRLTVL.